The 7 T cell receptor beta chains given below trace back to one sample, sequenced in a study of cytomegalovirus exposure and HLA in healthy donors (dated by TCRdb to between 2016 and 2019). Library preparation was by the immunoSEQ multiplex PCR assay. A mixture of 60 forward primers for TCR Vbeta segments and 13 reverse primers for TCR Jbeta segments was used in the multiplex PCR. Entries here come from immuneACCESS through TCRdb and include only in-frame sequences with V and J called. Some clones fail to appear in such tables; in the studies checked, an unresolved V gene covers under half of the shortfall, and the cause of the remainder is unknown. The sample table lists about 190,000 clones, over 60% of them with a count of one. The ten largest clonotypes hold more than 4.5% of the sample. Source material: PBMCs. All receptors derive from a man aged 30 to 39 in good health and CMV-seropositive.

The genes are TRBV7-9 and TRBJ2-7; TRBD2 aligns across 8 bases. V was clipped by 5 bases and J by 0 bases; unmatched bases: 9. This CDR3 comprises 16 residues. Per the germline V gene, CDR1 is SEHNR and CDR2 is FQNEAQ (reference sequence). The CDR3 spells CASSRIAGMSSYEQYF. The CDR3 nucleotides read TGTGCCAGCAGCCGAATAGCGGGGATGAGCTCCTACGAGCAGTACTTC.

The chain links TRBV5-5 to TRBJ1-5; 7 bases map to TRBD1. Per germline, CDR1 SGHKS and CDR2 YYEKEE (reference sequence). This CDR3 has 15 amino acids. The V and J ends lost 1 base and 1 base, in that order; junction bases with no gene match: 2. The CDR3 is CASSLTGESNQPQHF. The DNA of the CDR3 is TGTGCCAGCAGCTTGACAGGGGAAAGCAATCAGCCCCAGCATTTT.

V and J are TRBV2 and TRBJ2-1; D uncertain. Trimming cost V 1 base and J 9 bases, with 4 bases left between them. This CDR3 is 11 amino acids long. CDR1 SNHLY and CDR2 FYNNEI come from the germline V gene. The CDR3 sequence is CASSEGSEQFF. The CDR3 region has the DNA TGTGCCAGCAGTGAAGGGAGTGAGCAGTTCTTC. The full variable domain, completed using reference TRBV2 and TRBJ2-1, is EPEVTQTPSHQVTQMGQEVILRCVPISNHLYFYWYRQILGQKVEFLVSFYNNEISEKSEIFDDQFSVERPDGSNFTLKIRSTKLEDSAMYFCASSEGSEQFFGPGTRLTVL.

This clone was seen a few times. This rearrangement joins TRBV4-3 to TRBJ2-6; D is unresolved. Trimming took off 1 base at V and 3 bases at J, with 4 bases between the two ends. Germline V gene lookup returns CDR1 LGHNA and CDR2 YSLEER. This CDR3 is 14 amino acids long. The CDR3 DNA reads TGCGCCAGCAGCCAAGGAGGTGGGGCCAACGTCCTGACTTTC. This sequence encodes CASSQGGGANVLTF.

The rearrangement uses TRBV21-1 and TRBJ2-5; the DNA was not compared with TRBD2, the D call given in the table. TRBV21-1 is described as a pseudogene. There are 14 residues in the CDR3. CDR3: CASSVGVFQETQYF. CDR3 sequence (DNA): TGTGCCAGCAGCGTAGGAGTCTTCCAAGAGACCCAGTACTTC.

V gene TRBV7-3 combines with J gene TRBJ2-1; D ambiguous. There are 13 residues in the CDR3. V was pared by 4 bases and J by 0 bases, with 4 bases between. Germline assignment: CDR1 SGHTA and CDR2 FQGTGA. The CDR3 nucleotides are TGTGCCAGCAGCTCGAGCTCCTACAATGAGCAGTTCTTC. Translating it yields CASSSSSYNEQFF.

V usage is TRBV5-4 and J usage is TRBJ2-3, with 8 bases lining up with TRBD2. In germline, CDR1 is SGHNT, CDR2 YYREEE (reference sequence). The trim removed 0 bases at V and 3 bases at J, leaving 3 bases unmatched. The CDR3 has 15 residues. CDR3: CASSLETSGTDTQYF. DNA for the CDR3: TGTGCCAGCAGCTTGGAAACTAGCGGAACAGATACGCAGTATTTT.